This entry concerns a single T cell receptor (beta chain). Antigen specificity is unknown. CDR3 length: 15 amino acids. Germline V CDR1 and CDR2: SGHRS, YFSETQ. V gave up 7 bases and J gave up 0 bases; unmatched junction bases: 5. Each and every patient relapsed after autologous stem cell transplantation, and patients got differing brentuximab vedotin exposure. Using immunoSEQ multiplex PCR, the repertoire was profiled, and TCRdb retains in-frame clones only, with some absent. This sample has 13,000 to 15,000 clones, with 82% found just once. This entry belongs to a study of PD-1 blockade in classical Hodgkin lymphoma. On the study more broadly: Every 2 weeks, patients had 3 mg/kg nivolumab intravenously.

Study findings and constraints: Diversity similar to that of newly diagnosed patients was seen at baseline in complete responders.

The source was peripheral blood mononuclear cells (PBMCs), collected at baseline. V gene TRBV5-1 combines with J gene TRBJ2-3; 10 positions agree with TRBD1. This sequence was found in a human donor with classical Hodgkin lymphoma. CDR3 residues: CASGQGQGSTDTQYF. CDR3 nucleotide sequence: TGCGCCAGCGGCCAGGGACAGGGGAGCACAGATACGCAGTATTTT.